Below, 12 T cell receptor beta chains from the same sample are listed, as sequenced in a study of T-cell memory formation after mild COVID-19. TCRdb processed the 5' RACE reads anew with MiXCR; each CDR3 protein has one entry. In the table there are about 250,000 distinct CDR3 sequences, 15% of which are singletons. Sequencing used PBMCs or a T cell subset sorted from them (not recorded which). Receptor source: an adult woman who had mild COVID-19 (a few samples of this study predate the infection). Cell type and time point are not known.

V and J are TRBV2 and TRBJ1-5; D gene unclear. This CDR3 region has 15 residues. Germline CDR1 and CDR2: SNHLY and FYNNEI. V lost 4 bases and J lost 1, with 11 bases in between. DNA for the CDR3: TGTGCCAGCAGTGCCCTCGACGTCAGCAATCAGCCCCAGCATTTT. Its protein is CASSALDVSNQPQHF.

This clonotype was detected only a few times. This rearrangement joins TRBV12-3 or TRBV12-4 to TRBJ2-5; 9 bases align to TRBD2. CDR3 length equals 13 residues. V shed 8 bases, J shed 5 bases, and the junction held 6 bases outside the gene matches. The CDR3 DNA reads as TGTGCCAGCGGGACTAGCTCGGTTGAGACCCAGTACTTC. Translation gives CASGTSSVETQYF.

The genes are TRBV4-2 and TRBJ2-1; TRBD2 matches 8 bases. The germline gives CDR1 LGHNA, CDR2 YNFKEQ. CDR3 length equals 15 residues. The J segment lost 10 bases and the V segment lost 3 bases, leaving 11 bases of the junction unmatched. The CDR3 loop reads CASSHGSGVAREQFF. CDR3 nucleotide sequence: TGTGCCAGCAGCCATGGTAGCGGGGTGGCTAGGGAGCAGTTCTTC.

This clonotype was picked up many times. CDR3 loop: CASSARQGPNTEAFF. CDR3 coding DNA: TGCGCCAGCAGCGCGCGACAGGGGCCGAACACTGAAGCTTTCTTT. The rearrangement joins TRBV5-1 to TRBJ1-1; 8 bases are a match to TRBD1. V lost 4 bases to trimming and J lost 1 base; unmatched junction nucleotides: 6. Germline loops: CDR1 SGHRS, CDR2 YFSETQ. The CDR3 runs to 15 residues.

CDR3 amino acids: CASSRDSMNTEAFF. The CDR3 DNA sequence: TGCGCCAGCAGCCGAGACAGTATGAACACTGAAGCTTTCTTT. The chain combines TRBV5-1 with TRBJ1-1; TRBD1 might be the D (5 bases). CDR3 size: 14 residues. Trimming cost V 4 bases and J 0 bases, with 10 bases left between them. Germline CDR1 is SGHRS and CDR2 is YFSETQ.

Only a few counts were recorded for this clonotype. The chain links TRBV12-3 or TRBV12-4 to TRBJ2-5, with no clear D. CDR3 length equals 12 residues. Trimming pared 0 bases from V and 7 bases from J, leaving 6 bases between. In nucleotides, the CDR3 is TGTGCCAGCAGTTTAGCCCCTGCGACCCAGTACTTC. Translating it yields CASSLAPATQYF.

A few counts support this clonotype. The rearrangement joins TRBV20-1 to TRBJ2-5, with 8 bases that match TRBD1. The CDR3 runs 12 residues. V was pared by 5 bases and J by 6 bases, with 5 bases of the junction left unmatched. From germline, CDR1 is DFQATT and CDR2 SNEGSKA (reference sequence). This CDR3 reads CSAPGTGQTQYF. The CDR3 DNA reads TGCAGTGCTCCTGGGACAGGTCAGACCCAGTACTTC.

CDR3 nucleotides: TGTGCCACTCCGGGGGCGGTCGGCACAGATACGCAGTATTTT. Translating gives CATPGAVGTDTQYF. The gene calls are TRBV24-1 and TRBJ2-3; D tentatively reads TRBD1 or TRBD2 (6 bases each). Germline CDR1 reads KGHDR; CDR2 reads SFDVKD. The V end lost 10 bases, the J end lost 1 base, and 14 bases lay between the germline ends. This CDR3 has 14 amino acids.

This clonotype was found a few times. The CDR3 here is CASSRRDSLEAFF. The DNA of the CDR3 is TGTGCCAGCAGCCGACGCGACAGCCTTGAAGCTTTCTTT. The chain recombines TRBV7-2 with TRBJ1-1; possibly TRBD1 for D (5 bases). The germline gives CDR1 SGHTA, CDR2 FQGNSA. The CDR3 loop spans 13 amino acids. V shed 5 bases and J shed 7 bases, with 14 bases lying between them.

The chain couples TRBV9 to TRBJ1-5; D is possibly TRBD1 (5 bases). Trimming removed 2 bases at V and 3 bases at J, with 9 bases between. CDR1 and CDR2 (germline): SGDLS, YYNGEE. CDR3 length: 14 amino acids. CDR3 region: CASSVTASNQPQHF. CDR3 DNA sequence: TGTGCCAGCAGCGTGACAGCTTCCAATCAGCCCCAGCATTTT.

This clonotype was seen a few times. The J gene is TRBJ2-1, the V gene TRBV7-6; 9 bases line up with TRBD2. V lost 6 bases and J lost 9; bases outside the gene matches: 6. CDR1 and CDR2 from the germline V gene are SGHVS and FNYEAQ. The CDR3 loop spans 13 amino acids. The CDR3 DNA reads as TGTGCCAGCAGGCCCGGGACTAGCACTGAGCAGTTCTTC. This translates into CASRPGTSTEQFF. The full variable domain, with the rest looked up from reference TRBV7-6 and TRBJ2-1, is GAGVSQSPRYKVTKRGQDVALRCDPISGHVSLYWYRQALGQGPEFLTYFNYEAQQDKSGLPNDRFSAERPEGSISTLTIQRTEQRDSAMYRCASRPGTSTEQFFGPGTRLTVL.

The chain uses TRBV5-1 and TRBJ1-5, with 7 positions matching TRBD1. The CDR3 totals 15 residues. Trimming removed 1 base from V and 6 bases from J; junction bases left unmatched: 7. The germline gives CDR1 SGHRS, CDR2 YFSETQ. Here the CDR3 DNA reads TGCGCCAGCAGCTTGACAGGGGCTAATGGTCAGCCCCAGCATTTT. It specifies CASSLTGANGQPQHF.